These 2 T cell receptor beta chains were all obtained from the same sample, sequenced in a study of cytomegalovirus exposure and HLA in healthy donors. The PCR contained 60 Vbeta and 13 Jbeta primers. Only in-frame clones appear in the TCRdb table, and some are missing; sequencing was by immunoSEQ multiplex PCR. The sample shows 80,000 to 100,000 clones, roughly 63% of them seen only once. Source material: PBMCs. These receptors originate from a middle-aged woman in good health and CMV-seropositive.

The chain couples TRBV28 to TRBJ1-6; 10 bases are shared with TRBD1. With V trimmed by 5 bases and J by 7 bases, 8 bases remained unmatched. This CDR3 comprises 16 residues. CDR1 MDHEN and CDR2 SYDVKM come from the germline V gene. The DNA of the CDR3 is TGTGCCAGCAGTGGAGGGACAGGGGAGTGGAATTCACCCCTCCACTTT. It specifies CASSGGTGEWNSPLHF.

By its share, this clone is medium-sized. The chain joins TRBV7-9 to TRBJ2-1; 11 bases map to TRBD2. The trim removed 6 bases at V and 5 bases at J, leaving 6 bases unmatched. CDR3 length: 15 residues. Germline lookup yields CDR1 SEHNR and CDR2 FQNEAQ (reference sequence). The CDR3 protein is CASRTGLAGDNEQFF. The DNA of the CDR3 is TGTGCCAGCAGGACCGGACTAGCGGGCGACAATGAGCAGTTCTTC.